Included here is one T cell receptor beta chain sequence, with context. The CDR3 contains 15 residues. V was pared by 2 bases and J by 4 bases, with 9 bases between. The germline CDR1 and CDR2 sequences are LGHDT and YNNKEL (reference sequence). In the study's own analysis: Amplifying reference gene primers gave estimates of nucleated cell counts. Sequencing was performed with immunoSEQ multiplex PCR; in TCRdb, only in-frame clones are kept and a portion is missing. V, J and clone size reflect that table, while D and trimming were determined from the DNA. The sample shows about 240,000 clones, under 85% of them seen only once. The sample originates from a study of blood T cell repertoires in COVID-19. Study-wide background: Sources were T cells, B-cell-depleted T cells, or PBMCs; the material itself was cDNA or gDNA.

Sequenced material: peripheral blood. The rearrangement joins TRBV3-1 (or the pseudogene TRBV3-2) to TRBJ1-6; possible D gene TRBD1, 5 bases. The receptor was isolated from a man aged 25 to 40 who had recovered from COVID-19. CDR3 protein: CASSQHQGYNSPLHF. The CDR3, as DNA: TGTGCCAGCAGCCAACATCAGGGATATAATTCACCCCTCCACTTT.